Listed below are T cell receptor beta chains from one sample, sequenced in a study of PD-1 blockade in classical Hodgkin lymphoma. Assay: immunoSEQ multiplex PCR; the TCRdb copy retains only in-frame clones and omits some. The table shows roughly 70,000 clones, with nearly 95% occurring only once. Material: peripheral blood mononuclear cells (PBMCs). The receptor set was obtained from a human donor with classical Hodgkin lymphoma. Both conserved end residues are part of each CDR3. Fields, in order: CDR3 DNA, CDR3 protein, J gene, CDR3 length, D gene, V gene, clone size. D genes are given only for firm matches. Clone size is not always given. Where it is, it says once, few, many or a class for expanded clones.

CDR3 DNA: TGCGCCAGCAGCCGGGAAGGGTCAGTATATGAAAAACTGTTTTTT
CDR3 protein: CASSREGSVYEKLFF
J gene: TRBJ1-4
CDR3 length: 15
D gene: NA
V gene: TRBV4-3
clone size: NA

CDR3 DNA: TGTGCCAGCAGCTTAGGACTAGCGAACAATGAGCAGTTCTTC
CDR3 protein: CASSLGLANNEQFF
J gene: TRBJ2-1
CDR3 length: 14
D gene: TRBD2
V gene: TRBV11-3
clone size: NA

CDR3 DNA: TGTGCCAGCAGCATGACTAGCGACACGCAGTATTTT
CDR3 protein: CASSMTSDTQYF
J gene: TRBJ2-3
CDR3 length: 12
D gene: TRBD2
V gene: TRBV11-2
clone size: NA

CDR3 DNA: TGTGCCAGCAGCTTAGAAGGGACGGGTAACTATGGCTACACCTTC
CDR3 protein: CASSLEGTGNYGYTF
J gene: TRBJ1-2
CDR3 length: 15
D gene: NA
V gene: TRBV5-4
clone size: once

CDR3 DNA: TGCGCCAGCAGTGACATAAGTGGGAATGAGCAGTTCTTC
CDR3 protein: CASSDISGNEQFF
J gene: TRBJ2-1
CDR3 length: 13
D gene: NA
V gene: TRBV10-1
clone size: NA

CDR3 DNA: TGTGCCACCGGCTCGGGGGGGAGTGAAAAACTGTTTTTT
CDR3 protein: CATGSGGSEKLFF
J gene: TRBJ1-4
CDR3 length: 13
D gene: NA
V gene: TRBV6-5
clone size: few

CDR3 DNA: TGTGCCAGCAGTCGACAGATGAACACTGAAGCTTTCTTT
CDR3 protein: CASSRQMNTEAFF
J gene: TRBJ1-1
CDR3 length: 13
D gene: NA
V gene: TRBV9
clone size: once

CDR3 DNA: TGTGCCAGCAGCCAAGAATGGGAGATCACAGATACGCAGTATTTT
CDR3 protein: CASSQEWEITDTQYF
J gene: TRBJ2-3
CDR3 length: 15
D gene: NA
V gene: TRBV14
clone size: NA

CDR3 DNA: TGTGCCATCAGTCTGGGAAGCACAGATACGCAGTATTTT
CDR3 protein: CAISLGSTDTQYF
J gene: TRBJ2-3
CDR3 length: 13
D gene: NA
V gene: TRBV10-3
clone size: NA

CDR3 DNA: TGTGCCAGCAGCTTGCGGGGTGGTACCCGCGTAGCGGGAGGGCCGGCAGATACGCAGTATTTT
CDR3 protein: CASSLRGGTRVAGGPADTQYF
J gene: TRBJ2-3
CDR3 length: 21
D gene: TRBD2
V gene: TRBV7-8
clone size: NA

CDR3 DNA: TGTGCCAGCAGCACCAGCCGGGCTGGGGCCAACGTCCTGACTTTC
CDR3 protein: CASSTSRAGANVLTF
J gene: TRBJ2-6
CDR3 length: 15
D gene: NA
V gene: TRBV6-6
clone size: NA

CDR3 DNA: TGTGCCAGCAGTGAAGTGTTGACAGCCAATTCACCCCTCCACTTT
CDR3 protein: CASSEVLTANSPLHF
J gene: TRBJ1-6
CDR3 length: 15
D gene: NA
V gene: TRBV2
clone size: NA

CDR3 DNA: TGTGCCAGCAGAAAACAGGGGGTGACCTACGAGCAGTACTTC
CDR3 protein: CASRKQGVTYEQYF
J gene: TRBJ2-7
CDR3 length: 14
D gene: TRBD1
V gene: TRBV5-6
clone size: NA

CDR3 DNA: TGCAGCTCTAGGCAGGAAGACTATGGCTACACCTTC
CDR3 protein: CSSRQEDYGYTF
J gene: TRBJ1-2
CDR3 length: 12
D gene: NA
V gene: TRBV29-1
clone size: NA

CDR3 DNA: TGTGCCAGCAGTGGGTCAATTAATGAAAAACTGTTTTTT
CDR3 protein: CASSGSINEKLFF
J gene: TRBJ1-4
CDR3 length: 13
D gene: NA
V gene: TRBV6-5
clone size: NA

CDR3 DNA: TGCGCCAGCGGCTCCCACGGACTAGCGGGGGGGACGTACGAGACCCAGTACTTC
CDR3 protein: CASGSHGLAGGTYETQYF
J gene: TRBJ2-5
CDR3 length: 18
D gene: TRBD2
V gene: TRBV5-1
clone size: NA